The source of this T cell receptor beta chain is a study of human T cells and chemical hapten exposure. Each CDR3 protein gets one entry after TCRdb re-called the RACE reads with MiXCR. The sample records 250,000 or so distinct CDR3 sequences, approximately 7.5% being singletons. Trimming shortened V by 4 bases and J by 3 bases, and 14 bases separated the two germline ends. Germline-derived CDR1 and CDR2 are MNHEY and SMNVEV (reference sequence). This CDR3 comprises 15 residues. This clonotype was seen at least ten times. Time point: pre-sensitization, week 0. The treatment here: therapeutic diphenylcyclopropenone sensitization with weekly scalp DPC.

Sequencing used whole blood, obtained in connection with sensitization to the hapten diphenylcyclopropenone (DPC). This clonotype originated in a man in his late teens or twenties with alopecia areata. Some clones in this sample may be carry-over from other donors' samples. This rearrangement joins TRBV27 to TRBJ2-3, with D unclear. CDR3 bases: TGTGCCAGCAGTTCGAAAACGGCTGGGACAGATACGCAGTATTTT. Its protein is CASSSKTAGTDTQYF.